This T cell receptor beta chain was captured by sequencing in a study of T-cell reconstitution after alpha-beta-depleted transplantation in children. Overall study results and limits: Reports say that about two months after transplant, the alpha-beta T cells came out of several hundred graft clones that had expanded.

As regards this clonotype: Its antigen is currently unknown.

CDR3 length: 13 amino acids. The trim removed 4 bases at V and 7 bases at J, leaving 7 bases unmatched. Germline CDR1 and CDR2: MNHEY and SMNVEV (reference sequence). As it was prepared, the TCRbeta library received unique molecular identifiers. From the PCR reads, TCRdb called clonotypes with MiXCR, one entry per CDR3 protein. This repertoire shows about 440,000 distinct CDR3 sequences, around two fifths found once; its top ten account for under 30%. This receptor was obtained from a girl aged 2-10 years with aplastic anemia, due to receive a stem cell transplant. The sample here was PBMCs, taken before TCRalphabeta/CD19-depleted stem cell transplant. The chain recombines TRBV27 with TRBJ2-7; TRBD1 matches at 7 bases. The CDR3 DNA reads TGTGCCAGCAGTTCCTCACAGGGGCTGGAGCAGTACTTC. Translation gives CASSSSQGLEQYF.